This T cell receptor (beta chain) was sequenced in a study of somatic mutations in cytotoxic T cells in rheumatoid arthritis. Study-wide context: Right after diagnosis, and before any treatment had started, patient peripheral blood (about 30 ml EDTA) was drawn. Flow sorting yielded some V beta antibody-stained T-cell populations at nearly 100% purity, among them V beta1+ cells sequenced for TCRB.

Sequencing used immunoSEQ multiplex PCR; TCRdb keeps in-frame clones, though not all of them. The sample includes almost 8,500 clones, about 70% of them seen just once. Study-wide findings and caveats: For 8 of 65 patients, a single CD8+ clone accounted for more than 20% of CD8+ cells. An increase in CD8+ clonality with age was seen in rheumatoid arthritis patients but not in healthy controls.

The CDR3 extends over 13 amino acids. V was trimmed by 6 bases and J by 0 bases, leaving 12 bases between them. The germline CDR1 and CDR2 sequences are SQVTM and ANQGSEA. Of note for this clone: Its antigen remains unidentified.

The sequenced sample was CD8+ T cells sorted from blood. J is TRBJ2-7 and V is TRBV29-1; D possibly corresponds to TRBD1 (6 bases). This TCR was recovered from an adult with rheumatoid arthritis. The CDR3 loop is CSVSRGSSYEQYF. CDR3 sequence (DNA): TGCAGCGTGTCCAGGGGAAGCTCCTACGAGCAGTACTTC.